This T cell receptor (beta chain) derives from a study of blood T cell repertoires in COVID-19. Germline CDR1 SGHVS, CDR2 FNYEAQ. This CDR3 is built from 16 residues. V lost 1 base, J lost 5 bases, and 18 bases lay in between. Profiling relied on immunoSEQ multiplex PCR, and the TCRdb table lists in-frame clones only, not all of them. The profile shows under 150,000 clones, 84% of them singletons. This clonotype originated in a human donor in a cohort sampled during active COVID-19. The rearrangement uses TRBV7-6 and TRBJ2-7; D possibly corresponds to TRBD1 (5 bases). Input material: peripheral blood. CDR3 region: CASSLGPQGGSNEQYF. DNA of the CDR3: TGTGCCAGCAGCTTAGGCCCTCAGGGTGGGTCAAACGAGCAGTACTTC.